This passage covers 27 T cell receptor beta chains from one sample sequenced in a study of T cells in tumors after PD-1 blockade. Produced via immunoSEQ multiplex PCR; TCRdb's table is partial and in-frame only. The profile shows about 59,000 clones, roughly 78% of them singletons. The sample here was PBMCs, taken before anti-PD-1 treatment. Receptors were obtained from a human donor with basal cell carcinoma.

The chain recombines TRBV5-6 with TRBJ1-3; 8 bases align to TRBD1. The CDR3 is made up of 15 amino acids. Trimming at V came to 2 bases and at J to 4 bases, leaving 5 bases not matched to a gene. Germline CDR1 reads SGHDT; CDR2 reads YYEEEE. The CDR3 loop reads CASSLQGESGNTIYF. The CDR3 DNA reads TGTGCCAGCAGCTTACAGGGGGAATCAGGAAACACCATATATTTT.

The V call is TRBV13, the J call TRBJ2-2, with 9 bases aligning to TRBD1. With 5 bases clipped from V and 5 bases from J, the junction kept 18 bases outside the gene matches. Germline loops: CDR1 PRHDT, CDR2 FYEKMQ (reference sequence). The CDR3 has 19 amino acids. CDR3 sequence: CASSPAGDRDWSVTGELFF. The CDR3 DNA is TGTGCCAGCAGCCCCGCCGGGGACAGGGACTGGTCGGTAACCGGGGAGCTGTTTTTT.

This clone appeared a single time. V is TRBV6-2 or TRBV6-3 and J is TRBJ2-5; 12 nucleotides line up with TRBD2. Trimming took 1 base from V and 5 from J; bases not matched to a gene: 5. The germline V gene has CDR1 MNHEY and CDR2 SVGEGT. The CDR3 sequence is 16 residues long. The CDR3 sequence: CASSYFGLAGPETQYF. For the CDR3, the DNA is TGTGCCAGCAGTTACTTCGGACTAGCGGGGCCCGAGACCCAGTACTTC.

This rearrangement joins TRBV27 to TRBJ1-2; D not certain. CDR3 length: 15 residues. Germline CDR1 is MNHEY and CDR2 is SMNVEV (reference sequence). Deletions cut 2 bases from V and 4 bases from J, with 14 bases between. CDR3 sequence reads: CASSLMALGGYGYTF. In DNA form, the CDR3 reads TGTGCCAGCAGTTTAATGGCCTTGGGAGGCTATGGCTACACCTTC.

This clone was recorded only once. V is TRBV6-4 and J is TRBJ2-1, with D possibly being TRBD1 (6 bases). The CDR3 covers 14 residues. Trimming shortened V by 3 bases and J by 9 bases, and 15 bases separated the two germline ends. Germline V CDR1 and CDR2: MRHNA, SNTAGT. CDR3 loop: CASSESTGNPEQFF. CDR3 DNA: TGTGCCAGCAGTGAGTCCACAGGGAACCCTGAGCAGTTCTTC.

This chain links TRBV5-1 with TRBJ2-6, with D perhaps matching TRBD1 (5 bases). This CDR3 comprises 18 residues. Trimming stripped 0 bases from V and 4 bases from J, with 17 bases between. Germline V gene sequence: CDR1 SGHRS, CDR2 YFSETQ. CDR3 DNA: TGCGCCAGCAGCTTGGCCATACACAGGCACAAGGGGGCCAACGTCCTGACTTTC. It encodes CASSLAIHRHKGANVLTF. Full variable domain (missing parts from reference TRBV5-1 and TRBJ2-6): KAGVTQTPRYLIKTRGQQVTLSCSPISGHRSVSWYQQTPGQGLQFLFEYFSETQRNKGNFPGRFSGRQFSNSRSEMNVSTLELGDSALYLCASSLAIHRHKGANVLTFGAGSRLTVL.

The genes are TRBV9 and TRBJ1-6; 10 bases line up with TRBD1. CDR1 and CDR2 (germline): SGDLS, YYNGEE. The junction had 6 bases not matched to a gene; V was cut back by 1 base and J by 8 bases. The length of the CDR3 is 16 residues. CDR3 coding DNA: TGTGCCAGCAGCGTATCTTCGGGGACAGGGGATTCACCCCTCCACTTT. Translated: CASSVSSGTGDSPLHF.

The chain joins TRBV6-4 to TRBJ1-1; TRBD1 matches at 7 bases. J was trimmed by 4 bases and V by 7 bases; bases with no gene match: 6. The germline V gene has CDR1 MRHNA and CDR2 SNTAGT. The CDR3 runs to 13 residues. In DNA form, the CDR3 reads TGTGCCAGCAAAGACAGGGAAGGCACTGAAGCTTTCTTT. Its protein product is CASKDREGTEAFF.

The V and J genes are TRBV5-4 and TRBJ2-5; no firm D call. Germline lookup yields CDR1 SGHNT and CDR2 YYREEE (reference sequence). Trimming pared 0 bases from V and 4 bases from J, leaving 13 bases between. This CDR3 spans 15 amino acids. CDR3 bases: TGTGCCAGCAGCTTGGCCCTAGATTCCGGAGAGACCCAGTACTTC. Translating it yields CASSLALDSGETQYF.

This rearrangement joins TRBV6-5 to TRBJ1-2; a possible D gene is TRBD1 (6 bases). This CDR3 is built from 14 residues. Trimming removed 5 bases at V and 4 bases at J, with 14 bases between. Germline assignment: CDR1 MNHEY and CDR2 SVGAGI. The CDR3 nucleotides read TGTGCCAGCAGTCAAAACAAGGACAGCTATGGCTACACCTTC. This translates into CASSQNKDSYGYTF.

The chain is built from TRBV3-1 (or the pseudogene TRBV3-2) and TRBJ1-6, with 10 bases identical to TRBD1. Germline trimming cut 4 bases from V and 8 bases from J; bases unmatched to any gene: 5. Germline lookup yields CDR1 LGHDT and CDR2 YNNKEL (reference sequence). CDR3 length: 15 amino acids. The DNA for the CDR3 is TGTGCCAGCAGCCTAGGGGACAGGGGATATTCACCCCTCCACTTT. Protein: CASSLGDRGYSPLHF.

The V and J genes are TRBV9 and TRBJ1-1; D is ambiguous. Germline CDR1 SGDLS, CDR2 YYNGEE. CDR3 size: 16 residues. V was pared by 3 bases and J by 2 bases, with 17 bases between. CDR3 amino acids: CASSGAGSLSNTEAFF. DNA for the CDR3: TGTGCCAGCAGCGGGGCAGGATCTCTCTCTAACACTGAAGCTTTCTTT.

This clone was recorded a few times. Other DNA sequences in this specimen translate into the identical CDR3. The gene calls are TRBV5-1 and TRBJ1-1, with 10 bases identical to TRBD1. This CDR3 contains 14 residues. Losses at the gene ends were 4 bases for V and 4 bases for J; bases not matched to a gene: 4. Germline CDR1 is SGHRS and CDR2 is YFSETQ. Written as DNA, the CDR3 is TGCGCCAGCAGCATAAGGACAGGGGGCACTGAAGCTTTCTTT. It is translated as CASSIRTGGTEAFF. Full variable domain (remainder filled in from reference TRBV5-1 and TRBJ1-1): KAGVTQTPRYLIKTRGQQVTLSCSPISGHRSVSWYQQTPGQGLQFLFEYFSETQRNKGNFPGRFSGRQFSNSRSEMNVSTLELGDSALYLCASSIRTGGTEAFFGQGTRLTVV.

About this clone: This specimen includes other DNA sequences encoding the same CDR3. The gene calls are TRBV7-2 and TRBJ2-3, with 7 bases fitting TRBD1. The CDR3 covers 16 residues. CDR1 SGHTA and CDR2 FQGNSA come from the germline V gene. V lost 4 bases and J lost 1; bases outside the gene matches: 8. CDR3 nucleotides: TGTGCCAGCAGCTCAGCCTCCGGGACAGGCACAGATACGCAGTATTTT. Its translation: CASSSASGTGTDTQYF. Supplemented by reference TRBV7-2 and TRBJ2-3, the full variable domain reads GAGVSQSPSNKVTEKGKDVELRCDPISGHTALYWYRQSLGQGLEFLIYFQGNSAPDKSGLPSDRFSAERTGGSVSTLTIQRTQQEDSAVYLCASSSASGTGTDTQYFGPGTRLTVL.

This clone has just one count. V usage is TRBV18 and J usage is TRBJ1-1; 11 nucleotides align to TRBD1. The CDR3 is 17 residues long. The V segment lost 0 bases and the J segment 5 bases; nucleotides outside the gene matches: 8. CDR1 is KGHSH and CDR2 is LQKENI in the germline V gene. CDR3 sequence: CASSPPRTGGRRTEAFF. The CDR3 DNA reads TGTGCCAGCTCACCACCCCGGACAGGGGGCAGGAGGACTGAAGCTTTCTTT.

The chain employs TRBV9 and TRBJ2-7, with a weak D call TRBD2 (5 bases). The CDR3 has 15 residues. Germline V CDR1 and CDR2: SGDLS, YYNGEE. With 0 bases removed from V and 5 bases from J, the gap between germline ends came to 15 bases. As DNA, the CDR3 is TGTGCCAGCAGCGTAGGTCAGTCGGGAACAAACGAGCAGTACTTC. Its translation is CASSVGQSGTNEQYF. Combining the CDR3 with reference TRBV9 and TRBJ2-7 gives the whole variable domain DSGVTQTPKHLITATGQRVTLRCSPRSGDLSVYWYQQSLDQGLQFLIQYYNGEERAKGNILERFSAQQFPDLHSELNLSSLELGDSALYFCASSVGQSGTNEQYFGPGTRLTVT.

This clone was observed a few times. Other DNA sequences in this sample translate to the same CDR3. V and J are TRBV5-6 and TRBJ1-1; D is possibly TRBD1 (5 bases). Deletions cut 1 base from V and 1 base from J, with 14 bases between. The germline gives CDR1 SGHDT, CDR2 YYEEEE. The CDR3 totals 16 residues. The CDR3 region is CASSLFGAGGNTEAFF. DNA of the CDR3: TGTGCCAGCAGCTTGTTTGGGGCGGGGGGGAACACTGAAGCTTTCTTT. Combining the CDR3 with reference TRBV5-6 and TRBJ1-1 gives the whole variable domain DAGVTQSPTHLIKTRGQQVTLRCSPKSGHDTVSWYQQALGQGPQFIFQYYEEEERQRGNFPDRFSGHQFPNYSSELNVNALLLGDSALYLCASSLFGAGGNTEAFFGQGTRLTVV.

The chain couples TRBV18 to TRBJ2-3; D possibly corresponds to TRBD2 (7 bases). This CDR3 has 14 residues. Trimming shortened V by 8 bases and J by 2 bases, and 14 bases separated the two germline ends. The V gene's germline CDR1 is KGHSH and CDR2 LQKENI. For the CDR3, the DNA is TGTGCCAGCCGAGAGGGGGGGCTCACAGATACGCAGTATTTT. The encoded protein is CASREGGLTDTQYF.

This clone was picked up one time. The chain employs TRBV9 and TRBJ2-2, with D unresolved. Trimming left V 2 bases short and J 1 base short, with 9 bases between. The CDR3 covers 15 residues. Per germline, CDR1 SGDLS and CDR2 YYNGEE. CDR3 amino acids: CASSVSSQNTGELFF. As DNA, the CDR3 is TGTGCCAGCAGCGTCAGCAGCCAGAACACCGGGGAGCTGTTTTTT.

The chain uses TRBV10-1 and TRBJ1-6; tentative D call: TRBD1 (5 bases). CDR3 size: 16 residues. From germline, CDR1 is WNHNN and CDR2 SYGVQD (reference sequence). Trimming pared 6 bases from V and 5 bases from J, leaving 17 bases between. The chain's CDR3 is CASSDTGTVDNSPLHF. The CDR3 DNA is TGCGCCAGCAGCGATACCGGGACGGTAGATAATTCACCCCTCCACTTT.

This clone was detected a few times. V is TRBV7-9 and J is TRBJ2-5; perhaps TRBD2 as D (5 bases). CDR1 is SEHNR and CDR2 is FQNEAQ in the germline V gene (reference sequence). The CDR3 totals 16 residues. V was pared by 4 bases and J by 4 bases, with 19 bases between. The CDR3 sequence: CASSSLGVAAGETQYF. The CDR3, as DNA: TGTGCCAGCAGCTCTCTCGGGGTTGCGGCGGGAGAGACCCAGTACTTC.

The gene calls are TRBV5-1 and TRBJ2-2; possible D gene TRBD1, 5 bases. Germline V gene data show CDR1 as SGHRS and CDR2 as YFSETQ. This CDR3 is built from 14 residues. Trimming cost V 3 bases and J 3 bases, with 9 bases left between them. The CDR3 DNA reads TGCGCCAGCAGCTCAACAGGAGACACCGGGGAGCTGTTTTTT. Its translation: CASSSTGDTGELFF.

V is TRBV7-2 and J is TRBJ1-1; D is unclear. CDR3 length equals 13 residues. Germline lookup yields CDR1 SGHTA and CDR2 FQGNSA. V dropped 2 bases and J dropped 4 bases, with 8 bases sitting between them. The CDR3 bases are TGTGCCAGCAGCTTAAGTCGGGGCACTGAAGCTTTCTTT. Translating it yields CASSLSRGTEAFF.

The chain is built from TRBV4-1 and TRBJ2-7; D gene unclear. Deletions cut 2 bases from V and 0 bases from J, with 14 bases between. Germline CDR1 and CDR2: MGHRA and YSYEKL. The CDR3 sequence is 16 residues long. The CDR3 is CASSQHRASGSYEQYF. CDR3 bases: TGCGCCAGCAGCCAACACCGGGCCTCGGGCTCCTACGAGCAGTACTTC.

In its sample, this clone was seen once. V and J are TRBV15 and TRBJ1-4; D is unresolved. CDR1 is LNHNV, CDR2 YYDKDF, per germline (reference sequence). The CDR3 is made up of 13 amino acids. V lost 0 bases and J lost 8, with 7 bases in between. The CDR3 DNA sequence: TGTGCCACCAGCAGAGATCTAACAGAAAAACTGTTTTTT. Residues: CATSRDLTEKLFF.

The DNA for the CDR3 is TGTGCCTGGAGTGTAATATTAGGCCGGGGTTACACAGATACGCAGTATTTT. Amino acid sequence: CAWSVILGRGYTDTQYF. The rearrangement links TRBV30 to TRBJ2-3, with D perhaps TRBD2 (5 bases). Trimming took 0 bases from V and 2 from J, leaving 18 bases between them. This CDR3 region has 17 residues. CDR1 is GTSNPN and CDR2 is SVGIG in the germline V gene (reference sequence).

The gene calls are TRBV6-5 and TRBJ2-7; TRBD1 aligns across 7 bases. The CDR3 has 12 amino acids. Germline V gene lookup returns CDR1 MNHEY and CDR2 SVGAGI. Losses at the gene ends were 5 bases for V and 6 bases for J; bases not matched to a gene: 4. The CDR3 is CASSLQGTEQYF. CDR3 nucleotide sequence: TGTGCCAGCAGTCTACAGGGGACCGAGCAGTACTTC.